This TCR beta chain was sequenced for a study of PD-L1 blockade in urothelial cancer (dated by TCRdb to the late 2010s). Describing the broader study: Every patient began therapy in 2014 and was given atezolizumab 1,200 mg intravenously every 3 weeks. Approximately 30 patients had pretreatment blood TCR-seq, some 25 had at least one posttreatment blood collection, and some 25 had tumor TCR-seq. Pretreatment tumor samples and matched peripheral blood, collected serially before and after atezolizumab treatment, underwent TCR sequencing. Patients had an ECOG performance status of 0 or 1 and had received between 0 and 3 prior chemotherapy regimens. Durable clinical benefit was achieved by nine patients but not by the remaining 20. Blood samples gave median yields of about 140,000 T cells and 82,636 unique TCRs, along with a median clonality of 0.080. Progression-free survival longer than 6 months counted as durable clinical benefit, and TCR features were additionally tested against both progression-free and overall survival. In the same patients who had TCR sequencing, pretreatment tumors also underwent whole exome sequencing and RNA sequencing. About nine tenths of the roughly 29 patients were identified as males with urothelial cancer of bladder origin, and a prior smoking history was reported by 18 of 29 patients. Blood samples were analyzed at 3 weeks after treatment start (second dose) and at 6 weeks after treatment start. Somatic, immune and clinical correlates of response to PD-L1 blockade with atezolizumab in urothelial cancer were the focus of an exploratory multi-omic analysis.

About this clone: Its antigen is currently not known. No much larger clonotype is one base removed from it; base qualities were not supplied.

The cohort comprised 25 to 30 patients with locally advanced or metastatic urothelial carcinoma treated at Memorial Sloan Kettering on a trial protocol. Peripheral blood mononuclear cells were collected from each patient pretreatment and during treatment, giving between 1 and 8 total time points per patient. The Qiagen DNeasy Blood extraction kit was used to purify genomic DNA from total PBMCs and tumor samples. PBMCs were collected pretreatment and during treatment, and were isolated and stored as previously described. Synthetic TCR analog templates were spiked into each PCR so that absolute template abundance could be estimated from read counts. Using the immunoSEQ assay, TCRbeta CDR3 regions were amplified from genomic DNA with bias-controlled V and J gene primers. Rearranged TCRbeta segments were sequenced at approximately 20X coverage. The published analysis was carried out like this. Clustering was used to correct sequencing errors, and CDR3s were annotated against IMGT to assign V, D and J genes. Only productive TCRbeta rearrangements were used in downstream analyses, excluding out-of-frame or stop-codon sequences. Clonality was computed as one minus Shannon entropy normalized by the log of the number of unique productive sequences. Clones differing between time points or between blood and tumor were identified by Fisher's exact test with Benjamini-Hochberg correction at adjusted p below 0.01. TCRdb took over this immuneACCESS table, retaining in-frame rearrangements with V and J assigned. Such tables are incomplete; in checked studies, under half of the missing clones stem from an unresolved V gene, and the remainder is unexplained. From that table come the V and J calls and clone size; the DNA was used to work out D and trimming. This sample holds 41,000 or so clones; 82% were observed only once. The top ten clones comprise 18% of the sample.

What the work shows at the level of the full study, not this receptor alone: Among patients with durable benefit, tumor-associated TCR clones showed greater expansion in peripheral blood 3 weeks after treatment started (n of about 21, p = 0.022). Improved progression-free and overall survival was associated with having pretreatment peripheral blood TCR clonality below the median. Because of the small sample size (n ≈ 30) and the many exploratory analyses performed, the results are intended to be regarded as hypothesis-generating.

The junction carries 15 bases between V and J, which are trimmed by 7 bases and 3 bases respectively. Including cysteine and phenylalanine, the CDR3 has 14 amino acids. Of all the DNA, just the CDR3 is kept, 42 bases in frame from base 1. CDR1 and CDR2 are read off the germline V gene as SGHTA and FQGNSA. The sample consisted of PBMCs, taken around atezolizumab (anti-PD-L1) treatment. The sequence links TRBV7-2 to TRBJ1-2, and perhaps TRBD1 as D gene, on 5 matching bases. The clonotype comes from a man in his fifties or sixties with urothelial cancer. The nucleotide sequence reads as follows: TGTGCCAGCACCCGAGGTGCGGGGGACTATGGCTACACCTTC. This yields the protein CASTRGAGDYGYTF.